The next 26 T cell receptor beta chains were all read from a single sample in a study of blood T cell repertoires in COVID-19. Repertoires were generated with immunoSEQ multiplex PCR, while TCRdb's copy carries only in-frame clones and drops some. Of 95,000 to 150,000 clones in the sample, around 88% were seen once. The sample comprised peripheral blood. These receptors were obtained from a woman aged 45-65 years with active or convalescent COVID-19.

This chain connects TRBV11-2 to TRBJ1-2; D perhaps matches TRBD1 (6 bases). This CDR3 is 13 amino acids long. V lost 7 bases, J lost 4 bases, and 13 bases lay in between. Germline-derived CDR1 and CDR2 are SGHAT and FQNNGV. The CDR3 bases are TGTGCCAGCACCGAACAGGGTGGCTATGGCTACACCTTC. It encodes CASTEQGGYGYTF.

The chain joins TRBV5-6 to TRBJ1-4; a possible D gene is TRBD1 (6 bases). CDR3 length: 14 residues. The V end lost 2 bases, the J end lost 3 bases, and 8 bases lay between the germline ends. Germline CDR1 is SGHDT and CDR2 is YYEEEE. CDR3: CASSLGGANEKLFF. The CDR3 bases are TGTGCCAGCAGCTTAGGGGGAGCTAATGAAAAACTGTTTTTT.

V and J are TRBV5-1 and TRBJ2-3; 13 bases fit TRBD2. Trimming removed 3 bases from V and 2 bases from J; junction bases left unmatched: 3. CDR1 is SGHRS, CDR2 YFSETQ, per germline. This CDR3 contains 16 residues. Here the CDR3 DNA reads TGCGCCAGCAGCTCAGGGACTAGCGGGAACACAGATACGCAGTATTTT. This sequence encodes CASSSGTSGNTDTQYF. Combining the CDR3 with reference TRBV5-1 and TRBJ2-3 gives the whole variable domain KAGVTQTPRYLIKTRGQQVTLSCSPISGHRSVSWYQQTPGQGLQFLFEYFSETQRNKGNFPGRFSGRQFSNSRSEMNVSTLELGDSALYLCASSSGTSGNTDTQYFGPGTRLTVL.

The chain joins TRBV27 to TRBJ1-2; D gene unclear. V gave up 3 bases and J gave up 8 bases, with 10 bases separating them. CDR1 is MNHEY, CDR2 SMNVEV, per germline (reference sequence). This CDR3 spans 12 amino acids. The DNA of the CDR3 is TGTGCCAGCAGTTTTAGTGGGAGGGGCTACACCTTC. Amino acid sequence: CASSFSGRGYTF.

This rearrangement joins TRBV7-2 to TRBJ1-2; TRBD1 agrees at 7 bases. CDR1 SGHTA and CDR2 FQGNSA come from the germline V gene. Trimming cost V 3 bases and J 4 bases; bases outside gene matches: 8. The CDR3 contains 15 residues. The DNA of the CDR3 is TGTGCCAGCAGCTTGGCCGGGACAGACCTCTATGGCTACACCTTC. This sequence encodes CASSLAGTDLYGYTF.

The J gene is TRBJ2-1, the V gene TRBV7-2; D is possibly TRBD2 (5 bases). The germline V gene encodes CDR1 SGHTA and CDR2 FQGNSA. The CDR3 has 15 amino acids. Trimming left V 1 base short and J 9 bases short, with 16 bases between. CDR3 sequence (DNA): TGTGCCAGCAGCTTAGTCCCCACTAGTACGGGTGAGCAGTTCTTC. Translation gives CASSLVPTSTGEQFF.

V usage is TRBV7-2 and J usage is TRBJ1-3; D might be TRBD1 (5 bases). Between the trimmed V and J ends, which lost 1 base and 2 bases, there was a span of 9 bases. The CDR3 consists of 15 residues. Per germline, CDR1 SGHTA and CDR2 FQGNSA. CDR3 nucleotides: TGTGCCAGCAGCTTAGTGGGGGGGGCTGGAAACACCATATATTTT. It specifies CASSLVGGAGNTIYF.

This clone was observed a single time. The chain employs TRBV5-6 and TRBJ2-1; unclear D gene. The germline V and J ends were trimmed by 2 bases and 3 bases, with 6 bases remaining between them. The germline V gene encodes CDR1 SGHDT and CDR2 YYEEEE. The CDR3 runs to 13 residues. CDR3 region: CASSFRFYNEQFF. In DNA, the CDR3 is TGTGCCAGCAGCTTTCGGTTCTACAATGAGCAGTTCTTC.

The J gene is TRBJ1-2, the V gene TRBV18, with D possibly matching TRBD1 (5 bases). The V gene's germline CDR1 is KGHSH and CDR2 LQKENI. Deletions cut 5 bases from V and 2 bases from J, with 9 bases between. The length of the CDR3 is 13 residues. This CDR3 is CASSEGENYGYTF. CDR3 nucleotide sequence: TGTGCCAGCTCAGAAGGGGAAAACTATGGCTACACCTTC.

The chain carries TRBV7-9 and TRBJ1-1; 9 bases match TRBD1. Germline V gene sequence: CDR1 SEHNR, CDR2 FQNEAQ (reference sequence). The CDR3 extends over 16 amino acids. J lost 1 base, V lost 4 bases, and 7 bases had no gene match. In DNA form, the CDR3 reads TGTGCCAGCAGCTCCTCGACAGGGGGTGGGAACACTGAAGCTTTCTTT. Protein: CASSSSTGGGNTEAFF.

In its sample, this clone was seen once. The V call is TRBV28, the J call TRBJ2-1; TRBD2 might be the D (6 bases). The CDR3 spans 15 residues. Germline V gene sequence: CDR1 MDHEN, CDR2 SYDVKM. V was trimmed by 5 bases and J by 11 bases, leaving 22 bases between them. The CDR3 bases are TGTGCCAGCAGTCCCTCCGGGACTGACTATAGGAAGCAGTTCTTC. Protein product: CASSPSGTDYRKQFF. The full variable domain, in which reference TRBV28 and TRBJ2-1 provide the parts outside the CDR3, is DVKVTQSSRYLVKRTGEKVFLECVQDMDHENMFWYRQDPGLGLRLIYFSYDVKMKEKGDIPEGYSVSREKKERFSLILESASTNQTSMYLCASSPSGTDYRKQFFGPGTRLTVL.

The CDR3 here is CASSLVGLAGGVTDTQYF. CDR3 in DNA: TGTGCCAGCAGCTTGGTGGGACTAGCGGGAGGAGTCACAGATACGCAGTATTTT. This chain links TRBV5-8 with TRBJ2-3, with 15 nucleotides matching TRBD2. The CDR3 is 18 amino acids. V gave up 0 bases and J gave up 2 bases; unmatched junction bases: 4. The germline V gene encodes CDR1 SGHTS and CDR2 YDEGEE.

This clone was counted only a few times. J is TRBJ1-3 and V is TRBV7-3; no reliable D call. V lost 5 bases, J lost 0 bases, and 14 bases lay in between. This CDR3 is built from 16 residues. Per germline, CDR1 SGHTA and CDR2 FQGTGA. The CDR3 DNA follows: TGTGCCAGCAGCCACGACTGGGTCTGCTCTGGAAACACCATATATTTT. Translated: CASSHDWVCSGNTIYF.

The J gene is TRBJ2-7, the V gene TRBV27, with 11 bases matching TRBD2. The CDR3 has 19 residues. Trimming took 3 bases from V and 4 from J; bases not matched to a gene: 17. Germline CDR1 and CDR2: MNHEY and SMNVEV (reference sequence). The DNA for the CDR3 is TGTGCCAGCAGTTTTTGGCTAGCGGGAGGCATGAGTACTTTATACGAGCAGTACTTC. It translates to CASSFWLAGGMSTLYEQYF.

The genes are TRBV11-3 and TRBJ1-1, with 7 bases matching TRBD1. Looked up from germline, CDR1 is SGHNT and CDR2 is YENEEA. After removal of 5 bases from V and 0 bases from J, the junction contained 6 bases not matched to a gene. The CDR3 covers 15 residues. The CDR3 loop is CASSVAGTVNTEAFF. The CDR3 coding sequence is TGTGCCAGCAGCGTCGCCGGGACAGTGAACACTGAAGCTTTCTTT.

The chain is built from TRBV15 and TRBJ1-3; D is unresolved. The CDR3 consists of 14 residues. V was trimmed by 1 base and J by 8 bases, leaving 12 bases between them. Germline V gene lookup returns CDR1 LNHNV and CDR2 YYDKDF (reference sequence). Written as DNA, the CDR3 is TGTGCCACCAGCAGAGTAGGAGGGAGGGACACCATATATTTT. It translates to CATSRVGGRDTIYF.

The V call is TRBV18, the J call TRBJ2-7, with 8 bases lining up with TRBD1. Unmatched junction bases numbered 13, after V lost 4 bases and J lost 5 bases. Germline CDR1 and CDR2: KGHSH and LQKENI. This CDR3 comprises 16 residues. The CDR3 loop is CASSHSGGITIDEQYF. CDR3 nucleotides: TGTGCCAGCTCACATTCAGGGGGCATCACAATTGACGAGCAGTACTTC.

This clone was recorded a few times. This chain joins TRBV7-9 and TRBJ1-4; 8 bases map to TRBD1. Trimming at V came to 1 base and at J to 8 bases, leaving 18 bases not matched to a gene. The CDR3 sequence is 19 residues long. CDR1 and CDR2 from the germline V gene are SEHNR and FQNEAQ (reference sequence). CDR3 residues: CASSLVFGQGRGVSEKLFF. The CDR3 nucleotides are TGTGCCAGCAGCTTAGTATTCGGACAGGGACGAGGGGTTAGCGAAAAACTGTTTTTT. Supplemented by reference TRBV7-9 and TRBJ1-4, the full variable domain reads DTGVSQNPRHKITKRGQNVTFRCDPISEHNRLYWYRQTLGQGPEFLTYFQNEAQLEKSRLLSDRFSAERPKGSFSTLEIQRTEQGDSAMYLCASSLVFGQGRGVSEKLFFGSGTQLSVL.

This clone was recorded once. CDR3 region: CASSYSPGGIDYGYTF. DNA for the CDR3: TGTGCCAGCAGTTACTCCCCAGGGGGCATCGACTATGGCTACACCTTC. J is TRBJ1-2 and V is TRBV6-6; 8 bases map to TRBD1. The V gene's germline CDR1 is MNHNY and CDR2 SVGAGI (reference sequence). The trim removed 0 bases at V and 3 bases at J, leaving 6 bases unmatched. The CDR3 totals 16 residues.

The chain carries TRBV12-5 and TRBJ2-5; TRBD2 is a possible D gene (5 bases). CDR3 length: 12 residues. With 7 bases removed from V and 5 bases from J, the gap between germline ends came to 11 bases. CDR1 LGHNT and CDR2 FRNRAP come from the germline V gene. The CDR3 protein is CASAEGWETQYF. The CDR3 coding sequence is TGTGCTAGTGCAGAGGGATGGGAGACCCAGTACTTC. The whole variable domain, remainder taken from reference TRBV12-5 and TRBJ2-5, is DARVTQTPRHKVTEMGQEVTMRCQPILGHNTVFWYRQTMMQGLELLAYFRNRAPLDDSGMPKDRFSAEMPDATLATLKIQPSEPRDSAVYFCASAEGWETQYFGPGTRLLVL.

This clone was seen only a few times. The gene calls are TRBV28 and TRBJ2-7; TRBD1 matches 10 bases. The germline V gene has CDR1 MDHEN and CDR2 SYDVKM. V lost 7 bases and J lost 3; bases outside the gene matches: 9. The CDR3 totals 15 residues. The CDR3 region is CASTPRGTGDYEQYF. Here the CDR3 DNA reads TGTGCCAGCACCCCCCGAGGGACAGGGGACTACGAGCAGTACTTC.

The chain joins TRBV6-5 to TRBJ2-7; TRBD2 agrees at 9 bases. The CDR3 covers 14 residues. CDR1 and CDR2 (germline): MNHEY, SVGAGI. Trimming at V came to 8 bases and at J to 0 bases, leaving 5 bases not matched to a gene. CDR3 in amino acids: CASRLAGNSYEQYF. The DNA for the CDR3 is TGTGCCAGCCGCCTAGCGGGGAACTCCTACGAGCAGTACTTC.

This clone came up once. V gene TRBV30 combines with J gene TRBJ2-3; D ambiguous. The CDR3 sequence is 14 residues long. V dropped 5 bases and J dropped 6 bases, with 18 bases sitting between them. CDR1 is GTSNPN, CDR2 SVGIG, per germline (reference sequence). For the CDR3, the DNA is TGTGCCTGGGGCCCTCGGCGGCCCTTCGATACGCAGTATTTT. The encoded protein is CAWGPRRPFDTQYF.

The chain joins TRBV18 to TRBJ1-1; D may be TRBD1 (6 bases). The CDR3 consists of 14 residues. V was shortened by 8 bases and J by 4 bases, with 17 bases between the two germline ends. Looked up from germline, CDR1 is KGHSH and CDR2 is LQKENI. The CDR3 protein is CASTPPGRGTEAFF. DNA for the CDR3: TGTGCCAGCACTCCTCCCGGCAGGGGCACTGAAGCTTTCTTT.

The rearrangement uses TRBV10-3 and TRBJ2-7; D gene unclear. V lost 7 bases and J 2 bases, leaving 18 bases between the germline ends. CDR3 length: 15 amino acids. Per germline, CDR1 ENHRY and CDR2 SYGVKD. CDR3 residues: CAITPSTQATYEQYF. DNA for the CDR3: TGTGCCATCACCCCATCGACGCAGGCAACCTACGAGCAGTACTTC.

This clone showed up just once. The CDR3 is CASTGVSNQPQHF. CDR3 bases: TGTGCCAGTACAGGGGTTAGCAATCAGCCCCAGCATTTT. V and J are TRBV12-3 or TRBV12-4 and TRBJ1-5, with 7 bases identical to TRBD1. The junction had 2 bases not matched to a gene; V was cut back by 9 bases and J by 0 bases. The CDR3 has 13 amino acids.